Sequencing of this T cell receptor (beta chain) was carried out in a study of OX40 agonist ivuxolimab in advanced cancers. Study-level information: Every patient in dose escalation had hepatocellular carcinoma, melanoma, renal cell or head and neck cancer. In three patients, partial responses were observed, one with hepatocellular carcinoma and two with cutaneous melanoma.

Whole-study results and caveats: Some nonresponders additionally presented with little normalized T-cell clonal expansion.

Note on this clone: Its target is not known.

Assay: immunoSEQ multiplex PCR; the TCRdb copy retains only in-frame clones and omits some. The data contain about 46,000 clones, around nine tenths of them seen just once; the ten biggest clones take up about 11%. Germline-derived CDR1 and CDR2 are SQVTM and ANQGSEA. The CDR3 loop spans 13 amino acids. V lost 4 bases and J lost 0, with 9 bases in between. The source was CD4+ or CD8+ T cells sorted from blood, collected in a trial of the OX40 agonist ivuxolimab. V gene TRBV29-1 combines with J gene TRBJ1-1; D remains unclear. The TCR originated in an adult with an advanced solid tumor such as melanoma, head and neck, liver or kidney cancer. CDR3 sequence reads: CSVVERVNTEAFF. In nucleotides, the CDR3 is TGCAGCGTTGTAGAACGGGTGAACACTGAAGCTTTCTTT.